This T cell receptor beta chain was profiled in a study of blood T cell repertoires in COVID-19. Sequenced by immunoSEQ multiplex PCR; TCRdb stores in-frame clones only, minus some. The sample consists of 170,000 or so clones, 60% to 80% of them appearing once. Germline lookup yields CDR1 MRHNA and CDR2 SNTAGT. Trimming removed 3 bases from V and 2 bases from J, with 8 bases in between. The CDR3 runs 14 residues. Sequencing used peripheral blood. The receptor was isolated from a woman between 70 and 85 years old with acute or convalescent COVID-19. The genes are TRBV6-4 and TRBJ1-3; D is possibly TRBD1 (5 bases). The CDR3 sequence is CASSETVAGNTIYF. The CDR3, as DNA: TGTGCCAGCAGTGAGACAGTTGCTGGAAACACCATATATTTT.